The rows below give T cell receptor beta chains drawn from one sample of a study of CD8 T cells in ankylosing spondylitis. In TCRdb, the 5' RACE reads were re-called with MiXCR into one record per CDR3 protein. Here the sample spans around 770,000 distinct CDR3 sequences, roughly 12% being singletons. The specimen sequenced was blood, either unsorted or a sorted T cell fraction (not recorded which). Source of these receptors: a male donor with ankylosing spondylitis. The CDR3 runs from the conserved cysteine through the conserved F or W. The D gene is left open where the match is weak. Clone size is stated in some rows and not others, as once, few, many or a class when expanded.

CDR3 length: 14; V gene: TRBV7-2; J gene: TRBJ1-2; clone size: .; D gene: .; CDR3 protein: CASSLDGFGYGYTF; CDR3 DNA: TGTGCCAGCAGCTTAGATGGGTTCGGCTATGGCTACACCTTC
CDR3 length: 11; V gene: TRBV20-1; J gene: TRBJ2-1; clone size: many; D gene: .; CDR3 protein: CSASREPEQFF; CDR3 DNA: TGCAGTGCTTCCCGGGAGCCTGAGCAGTTCTTC
CDR3 length: 18; V gene: TRBV6-1; J gene: TRBJ2-2; clone size: .; D gene: .; CDR3 protein: CASRTLTGRLLMTGELFF; CDR3 DNA: TGTGCCAGCAGAACTCTCACGGGGCGACTGTTAATGACCGGGGAGCTGTTTTTT
CDR3 length: 13; V gene: TRBV6-1; J gene: TRBJ1-2; clone size: few; D gene: .; CDR3 protein: CASSTTGPLGYTF; CDR3 DNA: TGTGCCAGCAGCACAACCGGTCCCCTTGGCTACACCTTC
CDR3 length: 14; V gene: TRBV9; J gene: TRBJ2-3; clone size: few; D gene: .; CDR3 protein: CASSVEVKLDTQYF; CDR3 DNA: TGTGCCAGCAGCGTAGAGGTGAAGTTGGATACGCAGTATTTT
CDR3 length: 13; V gene: TRBV10-3; J gene: TRBJ2-3; clone size: few; D gene: .; CDR3 protein: CAIHGGIEDTQYF; CDR3 DNA: TGTGCCATCCACGGGGGAATTGAGGATACGCAGTATTTT
CDR3 length: 15; V gene: TRBV7-2; J gene: TRBJ1-4; clone size: few; D gene: TRBD1; CDR3 protein: CASKGTGAESEKLFF; CDR3 DNA: TGTGCCAGCAAAGGGACAGGTGCCGAAAGTGAAAAACTGTTTTTT
CDR3 length: 11; V gene: TRBV30; J gene: TRBJ2-3; clone size: .; D gene: TRBD1; CDR3 protein: CAWSVGQAQYF; CDR3 DNA: TGTGCCTGGAGTGTGGGACAGGCGCAGTATTTT
CDR3 length: 15; V gene: TRBV12-3/TRBV12-4; J gene: TRBJ2-3; clone size: .; D gene: .; CDR3 protein: CASTSIVGSTDTQYF; CDR3 DNA: TGTGCCAGCACCTCTATAGTGGGGTCCACAGATACGCAGTATTTT
CDR3 length: 15; V gene: TRBV12-3/TRBV12-4; J gene: TRBJ2-5; clone size: many; D gene: .; CDR3 protein: CASSIRRGGSQTQYF; CDR3 DNA: TGTGCCAGCAGTATAAGGCGTGGGGGGAGTCAGACCCAGTACTTC
CDR3 length: 13; V gene: TRBV10-3; J gene: TRBJ1-1; clone size: few; D gene: .; CDR3 protein: CAIKGRENTEAFF; CDR3 DNA: TGTGCCATCAAAGGGAGAGAGAACACTGAAGCTTTCTTT
CDR3 length: 12; V gene: TRBV20-1; J gene: TRBJ2-7; clone size: few; D gene: .; CDR3 protein: CSASRGRGEQYF; CDR3 DNA: TGCAGTGCTAGTAGGGGCAGAGGCGAGCAGTACTTC
CDR3 length: 15; V gene: TRBV5-1; J gene: TRBJ2-1; clone size: .; D gene: TRBD2; CDR3 protein: CASSLVLADYNEQFF; CDR3 DNA: TGCGCCAGCAGCTTGGTACTAGCGGACTACAATGAGCAGTTCTTC
CDR3 length: 16; V gene: TRBV5-1; J gene: TRBJ2-2; clone size: many; D gene: .; CDR3 protein: CASSLVLGLSGGELFF; CDR3 DNA: TGCGCCAGCAGCTTGGTACTGGGACTTTCAGGCGGGGAGCTGTTTTTT
CDR3 length: 15; V gene: TRBV20-1; J gene: TRBJ1-5; clone size: .; D gene: TRBD1; CDR3 protein: CSARTGTVSNQPQHF; CDR3 DNA: TGCAGTGCAAGAACCGGGACAGTTAGCAATCAGCCCCAGCATTTT
CDR3 length: 14; V gene: TRBV7-2; J gene: TRBJ1-2; clone size: many; D gene: .; CDR3 protein: CASSLRARLLGYTF; CDR3 DNA: TGTGCCAGCAGCTTAAGGGCACGACTCCTGGGCTACACCTTC
CDR3 length: 14; V gene: TRBV5-1; J gene: TRBJ1-1; clone size: few; D gene: .; CDR3 protein: CASSLLSRNTEAFF; CDR3 DNA: TGCGCCAGCAGCTTATTAAGCCGGAACACTGAAGCTTTCTTT
CDR3 length: 15; V gene: TRBV5-1; J gene: TRBJ1-5; clone size: few; D gene: .; CDR3 protein: CASSLMGEVSQPQHF; CDR3 DNA: TGCGCCAGCAGCTTGATGGGTGAGGTGAGTCAGCCCCAGCATTTT
CDR3 length: 12; V gene: TRBV10-3; J gene: TRBJ1-5; clone size: few; D gene: .; CDR3 protein: CAIRDTDQPQHF; CDR3 DNA: TGTGCCATCAGGGACACCGATCAGCCCCAGCATTTT
CDR3 length: 14; V gene: TRBV20-1; J gene: TRBJ1-2; clone size: .; D gene: TRBD1; CDR3 protein: CSAVRWDRNYGYTF; CDR3 DNA: TGCAGTGCCGTACGGTGGGACAGAAACTATGGCTACACCTTC
CDR3 length: 15; V gene: TRBV5-1; J gene: TRBJ2-5; clone size: few; D gene: .; CDR3 protein: CASSSARLAQETQYF; CDR3 DNA: TGCGCCAGCAGCTCCGCGAGACTGGCTCAAGAGACCCAGTACTTC
CDR3 length: 16; V gene: TRBV4-2; J gene: TRBJ2-5; clone size: .; D gene: TRBD2; CDR3 protein: CASSPGLAGGKETQYF; CDR3 DNA: TGTGCCAGCAGCCCAGGACTAGCGGGGGGGAAAGAGACCCAGTACTTC
CDR3 length: 16; V gene: TRBV20-1; J gene: TRBJ2-1; clone size: few; D gene: .; CDR3 protein: CSARGSRDFSYNEQFF; CDR3 DNA: TGCAGTGCTAGGGGCTCCCGGGACTTCTCCTACAATGAGCAGTTCTTC
CDR3 length: 16; V gene: TRBV20-1; J gene: TRBJ2-1; clone size: .; D gene: .; CDR3 protein: CSARDRTTGLYNEQFF; CDR3 DNA: TGCAGTGCTAGAGATCGCACTACGGGACTCTACAATGAGCAGTTCTTC
CDR3 length: 14; V gene: TRBV7-8; J gene: TRBJ1-1; clone size: few; D gene: .; CDR3 protein: CASSRTPVDTEAFF; CDR3 DNA: TGTGCCAGCAGTCGGACGCCCGTGGACACTGAAGCTTTCTTT
CDR3 length: 12; V gene: TRBV7-2; J gene: TRBJ1-2; clone size: many; D gene: TRBD1; CDR3 protein: CASSLQGGGYTF; CDR3 DNA: TGTGCCAGCAGCCTCCAGGGGGGGGGCTACACCTTC
CDR3 length: 15; V gene: TRBV6-5; J gene: TRBJ2-3; clone size: .; D gene: .; CDR3 protein: CASSYPDPVTDTQYF; CDR3 DNA: TGTGCCAGCAGTTACCCGGACCCTGTCACAGATACGCAGTATTTT
CDR3 length: 15; V gene: TRBV10-3; J gene: TRBJ2-5; clone size: many; D gene: TRBD2; CDR3 protein: CAISERPSGQETQYF; CDR3 DNA: TGTGCCATCAGTGAAAGGCCTAGCGGCCAAGAGACCCAGTACTTC
CDR3 length: 16; V gene: TRBV7-2; J gene: TRBJ2-1; clone size: .; D gene: .; CDR3 protein: CASSRIADPSYNEQFF; CDR3 DNA: TGTGCCAGCAGCCGGATAGCGGACCCCTCCTACAATGAGCAGTTCTTC
CDR3 length: 16; V gene: TRBV5-1; J gene: TRBJ2-3; clone size: .; D gene: .; CDR3 protein: CASSFTGPTTTDTQYF; CDR3 DNA: TGCGCCAGCAGCTTTACCGGGCCGACCACCACAGATACGCAGTATTTT
CDR3 length: 15; V gene: TRBV5-1; J gene: TRBJ2-3; clone size: .; D gene: .; CDR3 protein: CASSLGTGDGDTQYF; CDR3 DNA: TGCGCCAGCAGCTTGGGGACGGGAGACGGAGATACGCAGTATTTT
CDR3 length: 14; V gene: TRBV10-3; J gene: TRBJ1-2; clone size: .; D gene: .; CDR3 protein: CAISEGTGTVGYTF; CDR3 DNA: TGTGCCATCAGTGAAGGTACAGGGACGGTTGGCTACACCTTC
CDR3 length: 16; V gene: TRBV6-5; J gene: TRBJ1-6; clone size: .; D gene: .; CDR3 protein: CASSYSTTYDNSPLHF; CDR3 DNA: TGTGCCAGCAGTTACTCGACGACTTATGATAATTCACCCCTCCACTTT
CDR3 length: 13; V gene: TRBV6-2/TRBV6-3; J gene: TRBJ1-6; clone size: .; D gene: .; CDR3 protein: CASMVRVNSPLHF; CDR3 DNA: TGTGCCAGCATGGTCAGGGTAAATTCACCCCTCCACTTT
CDR3 length: 17; V gene: TRBV6-2/TRBV6-3; J gene: TRBJ2-2; clone size: .; D gene: TRBD2; CDR3 protein: CASSYMSGRANTGELFF; CDR3 DNA: TGTGCCAGCAGTTACATGAGCGGGAGGGCCAATACCGGGGAGCTGTTTTTT
CDR3 length: 13; V gene: TRBV6-5; J gene: TRBJ1-1; clone size: .; D gene: .; CDR3 protein: CASSYASGGVGFF; CDR3 DNA: TGTGCCAGCAGTTACGCTTCGGGTGGGGTCGGTTTCTTT